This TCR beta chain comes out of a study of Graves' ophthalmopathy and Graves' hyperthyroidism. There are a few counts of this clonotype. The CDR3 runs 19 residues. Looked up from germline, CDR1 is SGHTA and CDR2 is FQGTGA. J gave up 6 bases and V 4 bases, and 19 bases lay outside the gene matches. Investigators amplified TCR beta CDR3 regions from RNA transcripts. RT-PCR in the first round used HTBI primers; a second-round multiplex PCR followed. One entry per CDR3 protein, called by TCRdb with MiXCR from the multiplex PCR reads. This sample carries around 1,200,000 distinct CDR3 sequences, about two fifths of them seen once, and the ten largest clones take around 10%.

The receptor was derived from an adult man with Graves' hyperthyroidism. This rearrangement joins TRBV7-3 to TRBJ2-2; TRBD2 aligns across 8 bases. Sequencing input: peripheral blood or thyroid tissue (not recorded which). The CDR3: CASSSEGKGTRRGSGELFF. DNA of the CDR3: TGTGCCAGCAGCTCGGAGGGGAAAGGGACTAGACGGGGGTCCGGGGAGCTGTTTTTT.